This entry describes one T cell receptor beta chain. These data are taken from a study of blood T cell repertoires in COVID-19. This CDR3 region has 16 residues. Germline V gives CDR1 SQVTM, CDR2 ANQGSEA. The V segment lost 0 bases and the J segment 3 bases; nucleotides outside the gene matches: 8. The method was immunoSEQ multiplex PCR; TCRdb's version includes in-frame clones alone and lacks a portion of them. The table includes some 110,000 clones, roughly 80% detected once. The sequenced sample consisted of peripheral blood. This receptor was identified in a man older than 75 with COVID-19, enrolled during active disease. This rearrangement joins TRBV29-1 to TRBJ2-3, with 8 bases fitting TRBD2. The CDR3 reads CSVEDAYGGRTDTQYF. In nucleotides, the CDR3 is TGCAGCGTTGAAGATGCGTATGGCGGGAGGACAGATACGCAGTATTTT.